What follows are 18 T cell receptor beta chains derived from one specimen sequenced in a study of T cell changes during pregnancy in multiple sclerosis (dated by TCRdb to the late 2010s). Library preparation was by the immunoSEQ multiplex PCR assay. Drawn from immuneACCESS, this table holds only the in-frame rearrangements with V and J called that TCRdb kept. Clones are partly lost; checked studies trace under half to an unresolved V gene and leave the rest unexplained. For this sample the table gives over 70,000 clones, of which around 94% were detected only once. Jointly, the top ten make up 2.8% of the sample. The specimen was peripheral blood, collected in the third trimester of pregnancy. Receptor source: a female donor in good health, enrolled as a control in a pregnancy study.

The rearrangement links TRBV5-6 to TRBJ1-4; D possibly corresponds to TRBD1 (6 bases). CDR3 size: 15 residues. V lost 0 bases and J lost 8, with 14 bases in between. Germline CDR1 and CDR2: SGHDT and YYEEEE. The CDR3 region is CASSLAGTQWEKLFF. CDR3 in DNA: TGTGCCAGCAGCTTGGCCGGGACACAATGGGAAAAACTGTTTTTT.

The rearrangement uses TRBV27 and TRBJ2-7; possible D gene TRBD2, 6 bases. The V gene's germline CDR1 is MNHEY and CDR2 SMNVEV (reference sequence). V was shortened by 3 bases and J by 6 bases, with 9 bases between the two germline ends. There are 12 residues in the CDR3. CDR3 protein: CASSFWGGEQYF. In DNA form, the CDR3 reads TGTGCCAGCAGTTTTTGGGGAGGCGAGCAGTACTTC.

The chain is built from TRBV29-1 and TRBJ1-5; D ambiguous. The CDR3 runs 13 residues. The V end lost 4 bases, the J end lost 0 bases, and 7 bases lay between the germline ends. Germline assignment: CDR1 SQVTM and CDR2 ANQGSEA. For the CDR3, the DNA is TGCAGCGTTGGTTTAAATAGCAATCAGCCCCAGCATTTT. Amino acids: CSVGLNSNQPQHF. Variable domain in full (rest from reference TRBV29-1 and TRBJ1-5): SAVISQKPSRDICQRGTSLTIQCQVDSQVTMMFWYRQQPGQSLTLIATANQGSEATYESGFVIDKFPISRPNLTFSTLTVSNMSPEDSSIYLCSVGLNSNQPQHFGDGTRLSIL.

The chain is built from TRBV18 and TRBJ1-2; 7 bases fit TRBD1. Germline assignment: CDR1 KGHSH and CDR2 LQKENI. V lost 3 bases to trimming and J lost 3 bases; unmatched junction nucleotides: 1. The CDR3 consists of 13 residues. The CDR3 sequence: CASSPGTDYGYTF. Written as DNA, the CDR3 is TGTGCCAGCTCACCCGGGACAGACTATGGCTACACCTTC.

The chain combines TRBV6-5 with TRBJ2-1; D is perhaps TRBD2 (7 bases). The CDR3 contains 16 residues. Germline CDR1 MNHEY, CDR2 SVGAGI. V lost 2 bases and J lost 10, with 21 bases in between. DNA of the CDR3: TGTGCCAGCAGTTACGGGGCGGGGGCCCGACCGGGGGAGCAGTTCTTC. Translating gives CASSYGAGARPGEQFF.

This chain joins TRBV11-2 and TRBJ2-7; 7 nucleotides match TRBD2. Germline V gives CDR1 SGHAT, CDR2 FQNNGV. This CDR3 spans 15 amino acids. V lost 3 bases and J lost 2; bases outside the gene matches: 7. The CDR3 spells CASSFFREATYEQYF. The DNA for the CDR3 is TGTGCCAGCAGCTTCTTTCGGGAGGCGACCTACGAGCAGTACTTC.

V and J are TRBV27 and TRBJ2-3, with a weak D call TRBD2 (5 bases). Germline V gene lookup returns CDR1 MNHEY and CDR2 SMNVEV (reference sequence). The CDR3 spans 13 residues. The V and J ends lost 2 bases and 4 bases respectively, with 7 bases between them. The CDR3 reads CASSLIGADTQYF. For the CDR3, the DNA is TGTGCCAGCAGTTTAATCGGGGCAGATACGCAGTATTTT.

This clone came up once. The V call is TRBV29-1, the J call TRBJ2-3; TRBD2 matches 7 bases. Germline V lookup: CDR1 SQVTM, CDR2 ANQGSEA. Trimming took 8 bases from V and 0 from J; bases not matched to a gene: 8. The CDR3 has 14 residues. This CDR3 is CSHSSGRSTDTQYF. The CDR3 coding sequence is TGCAGCCACTCTAGCGGACGTAGCACAGATACGCAGTATTTT.

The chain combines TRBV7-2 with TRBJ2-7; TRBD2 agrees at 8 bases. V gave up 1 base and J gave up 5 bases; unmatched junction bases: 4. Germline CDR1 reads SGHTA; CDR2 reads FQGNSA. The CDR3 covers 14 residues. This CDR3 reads CASSLDGRANEQYF. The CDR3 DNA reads TGTGCCAGCAGCTTAGACGGGAGGGCCAACGAGCAGTACTTC.

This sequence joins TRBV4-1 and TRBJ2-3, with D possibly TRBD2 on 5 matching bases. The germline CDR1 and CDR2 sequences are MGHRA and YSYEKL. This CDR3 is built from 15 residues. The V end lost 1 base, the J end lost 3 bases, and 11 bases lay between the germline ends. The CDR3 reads CASSQGLARTDTQYF. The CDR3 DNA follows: TGCGCCAGCAGCCAAGGGCTAGCTCGGACAGATACGCAGTATTTT.

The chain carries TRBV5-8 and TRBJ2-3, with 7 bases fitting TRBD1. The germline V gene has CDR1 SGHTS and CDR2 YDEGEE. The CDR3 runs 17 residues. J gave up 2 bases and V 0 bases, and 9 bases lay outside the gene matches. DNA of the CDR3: TGTGCCAGCAGCTTGGTCTCCGGGACAGAGATCACAGATACGCAGTATTTT. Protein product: CASSLVSGTEITDTQYF.

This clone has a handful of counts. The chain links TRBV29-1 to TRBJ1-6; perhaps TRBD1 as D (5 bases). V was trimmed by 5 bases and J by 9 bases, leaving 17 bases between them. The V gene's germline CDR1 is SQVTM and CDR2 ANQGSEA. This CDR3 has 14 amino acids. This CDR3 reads CSVTVGSGGSPLHF. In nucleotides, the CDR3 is TGCAGCGTTACCGTGGGGTCGGGGGGTTCACCCCTCCACTTT.

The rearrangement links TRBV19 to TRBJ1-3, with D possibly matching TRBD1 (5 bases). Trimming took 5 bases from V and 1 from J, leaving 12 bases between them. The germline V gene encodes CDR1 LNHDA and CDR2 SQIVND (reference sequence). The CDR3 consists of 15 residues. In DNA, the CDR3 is TGTGCCAGTAGTCTCTCTAGGGGTTCTGGAAACACCATATATTTT. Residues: CASSLSRGSGNTIYF.

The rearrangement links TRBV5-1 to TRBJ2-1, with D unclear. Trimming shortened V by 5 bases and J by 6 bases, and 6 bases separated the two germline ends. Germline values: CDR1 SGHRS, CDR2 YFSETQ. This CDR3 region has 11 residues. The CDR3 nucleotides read TGCGCCAGCAGGACAACCAATGAGCAGTTCTTC. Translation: CASRTTNEQFF.

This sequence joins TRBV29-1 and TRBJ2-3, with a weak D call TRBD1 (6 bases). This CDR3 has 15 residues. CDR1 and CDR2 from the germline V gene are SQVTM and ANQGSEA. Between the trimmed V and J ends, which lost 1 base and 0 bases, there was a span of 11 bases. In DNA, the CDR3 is TGCAGCGTTGAAGGCTTTACAGGGAGCACAGATACGCAGTATTTT. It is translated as CSVEGFTGSTDTQYF.

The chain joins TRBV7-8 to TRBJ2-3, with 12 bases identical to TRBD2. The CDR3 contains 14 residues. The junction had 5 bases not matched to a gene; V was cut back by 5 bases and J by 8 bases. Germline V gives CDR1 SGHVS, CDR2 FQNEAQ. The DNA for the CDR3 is TGTGCCAGCAGCCCCTTGGGACTAGCGGGTACGCAGTATTTT. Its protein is CASSPLGLAGTQYF.

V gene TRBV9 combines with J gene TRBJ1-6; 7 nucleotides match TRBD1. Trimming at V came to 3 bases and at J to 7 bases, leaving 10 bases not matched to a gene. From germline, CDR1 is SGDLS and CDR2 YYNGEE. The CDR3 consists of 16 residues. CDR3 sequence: CASSGQRQGWNSPLHF. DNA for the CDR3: TGTGCCAGCAGCGGACAAAGACAGGGTTGGAATTCACCCCTCCACTTT.

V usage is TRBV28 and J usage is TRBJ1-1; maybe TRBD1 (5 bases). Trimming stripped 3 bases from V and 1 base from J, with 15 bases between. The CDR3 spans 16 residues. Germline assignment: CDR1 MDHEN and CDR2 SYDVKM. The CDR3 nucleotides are TGTGCCAGCAGTTTGCGCCCGGGGAGGGGGAACACTGAAGCTTTCTTT. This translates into CASSLRPGRGNTEAFF.